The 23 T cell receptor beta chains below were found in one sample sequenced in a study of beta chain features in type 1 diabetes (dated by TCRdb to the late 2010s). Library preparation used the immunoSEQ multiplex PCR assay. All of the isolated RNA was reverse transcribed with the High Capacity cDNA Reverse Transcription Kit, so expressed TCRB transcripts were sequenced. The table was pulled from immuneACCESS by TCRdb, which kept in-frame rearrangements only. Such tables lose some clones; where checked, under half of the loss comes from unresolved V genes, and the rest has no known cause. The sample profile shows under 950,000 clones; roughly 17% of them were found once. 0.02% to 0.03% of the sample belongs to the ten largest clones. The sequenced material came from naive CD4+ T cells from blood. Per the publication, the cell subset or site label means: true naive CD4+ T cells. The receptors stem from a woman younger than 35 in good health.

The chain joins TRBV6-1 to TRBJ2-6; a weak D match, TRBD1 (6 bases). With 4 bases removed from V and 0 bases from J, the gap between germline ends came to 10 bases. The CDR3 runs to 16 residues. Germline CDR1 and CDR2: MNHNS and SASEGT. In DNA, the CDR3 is TGTGCCAGCAGTGGACAGGTTACCTCTGGGGCCAACGTCCTGACTTTC. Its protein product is CASSGQVTSGANVLTF.

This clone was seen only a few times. CDR3 bases: TGTGCCAGTAGTCCGACATTATCGGCGGAGACCCAGTACTTC. This translates into CASSPTLSAETQYF. The chain is built from TRBV19 and TRBJ2-5; no clear D. Between the trimmed V and J ends, which lost 5 bases and 5 bases, there was a span of 15 bases. The CDR3 is 14 residues long. Per germline, CDR1 LNHDA and CDR2 SQIVND (reference sequence).

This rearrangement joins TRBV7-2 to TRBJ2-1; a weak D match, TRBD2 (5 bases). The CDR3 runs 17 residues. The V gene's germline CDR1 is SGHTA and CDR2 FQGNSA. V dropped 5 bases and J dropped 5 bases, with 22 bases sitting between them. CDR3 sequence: CASSEFGRGSGDNEQFF. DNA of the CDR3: TGTGCCAGCAGCGAGTTTGGCAGAGGGAGCGGAGACAATGAGCAGTTCTTC.

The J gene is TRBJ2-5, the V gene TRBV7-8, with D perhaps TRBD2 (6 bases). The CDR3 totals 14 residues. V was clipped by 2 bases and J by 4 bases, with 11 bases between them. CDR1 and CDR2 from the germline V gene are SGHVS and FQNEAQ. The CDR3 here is CASSLTTRRETQYF. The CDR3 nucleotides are TGTGCCAGCAGCTTAACGACTAGGAGAGAGACCCAGTACTTC.

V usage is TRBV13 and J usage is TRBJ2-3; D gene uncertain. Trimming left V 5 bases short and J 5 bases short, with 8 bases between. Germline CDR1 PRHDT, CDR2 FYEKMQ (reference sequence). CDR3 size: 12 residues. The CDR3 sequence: CASSNPVDTQYF. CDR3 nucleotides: TGTGCCAGCAGCAACCCAGTAGATACGCAGTATTTT.

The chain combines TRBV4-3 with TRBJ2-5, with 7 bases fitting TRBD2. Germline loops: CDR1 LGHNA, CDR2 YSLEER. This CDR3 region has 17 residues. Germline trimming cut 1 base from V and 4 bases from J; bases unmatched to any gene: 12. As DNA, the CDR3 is TGCGCCAGCAGCCAAGTATGTAGGCGGGAGTTAGGAGAGACCCAGTACTTC. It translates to CASSQVCRRELGETQYF.

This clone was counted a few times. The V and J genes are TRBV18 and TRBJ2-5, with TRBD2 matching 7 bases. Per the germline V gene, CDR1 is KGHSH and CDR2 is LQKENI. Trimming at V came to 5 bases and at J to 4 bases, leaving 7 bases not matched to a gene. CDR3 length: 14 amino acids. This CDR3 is CASSSTGGTETQYF. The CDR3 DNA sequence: TGTGCCAGCTCATCAACGGGGGGAACAGAGACCCAGTACTTC.

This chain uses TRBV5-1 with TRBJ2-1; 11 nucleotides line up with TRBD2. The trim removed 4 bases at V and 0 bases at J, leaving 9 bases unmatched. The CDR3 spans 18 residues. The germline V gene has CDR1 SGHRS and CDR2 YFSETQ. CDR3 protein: CASSALAGGPSSYNEQFF. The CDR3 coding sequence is TGCGCCAGCAGCGCCCTAGCGGGAGGACCGAGCTCCTACAATGAGCAGTTCTTC.

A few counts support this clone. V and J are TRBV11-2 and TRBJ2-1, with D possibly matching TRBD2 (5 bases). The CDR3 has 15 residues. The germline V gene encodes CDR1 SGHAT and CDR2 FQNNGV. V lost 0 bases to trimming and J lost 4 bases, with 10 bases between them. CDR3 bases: TGTGCCAGCAGCTTAGAGAGGGCCAGATACAATGAGCAGTTCTTC. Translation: CASSLERARYNEQFF. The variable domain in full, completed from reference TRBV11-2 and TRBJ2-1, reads EAGVAQSPRYKIIEKRQSVAFWCNPISGHATLYWYQQILGQGPKLLIQFQNNGVVDDSQLPKDRFSAERLKGVDSTLKIQPAKLEDSAVYLCASSLERARYNEQFFGPGTRLTVL.

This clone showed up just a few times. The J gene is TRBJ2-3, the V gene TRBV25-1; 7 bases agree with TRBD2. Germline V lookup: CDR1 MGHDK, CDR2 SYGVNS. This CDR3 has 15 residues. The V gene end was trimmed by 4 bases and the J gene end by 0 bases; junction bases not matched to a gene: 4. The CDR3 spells CASSGSSGSTDTQYF. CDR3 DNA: TGTGCCAGCAGTGGTTCTAGCGGAAGCACAGATACGCAGTATTTT.

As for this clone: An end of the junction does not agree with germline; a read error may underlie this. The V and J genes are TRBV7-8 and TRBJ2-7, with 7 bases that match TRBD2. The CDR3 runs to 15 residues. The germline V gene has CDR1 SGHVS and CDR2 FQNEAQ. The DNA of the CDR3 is TGTGCCACCAGCGCGTTCAGCGGGACCTCCTACGAGCAGTACTTC. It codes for CATSAFSGTSYEQYF.

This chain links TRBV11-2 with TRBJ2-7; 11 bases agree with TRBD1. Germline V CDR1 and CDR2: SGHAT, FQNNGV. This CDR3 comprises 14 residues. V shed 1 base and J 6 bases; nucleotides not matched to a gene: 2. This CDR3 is CASSLAGTGGEQYF. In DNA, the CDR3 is TGTGCCAGCAGCTTAGCTGGGACAGGGGGCGAGCAGTACTTC.

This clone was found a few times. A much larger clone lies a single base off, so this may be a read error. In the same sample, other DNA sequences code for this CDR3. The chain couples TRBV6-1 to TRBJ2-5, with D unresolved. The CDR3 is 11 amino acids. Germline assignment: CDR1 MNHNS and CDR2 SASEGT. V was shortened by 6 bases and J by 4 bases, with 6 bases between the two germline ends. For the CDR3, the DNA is TGTGCCAGCAGCTCAGGAGAGACCCAGTACTTC. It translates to CASSSGETQYF.

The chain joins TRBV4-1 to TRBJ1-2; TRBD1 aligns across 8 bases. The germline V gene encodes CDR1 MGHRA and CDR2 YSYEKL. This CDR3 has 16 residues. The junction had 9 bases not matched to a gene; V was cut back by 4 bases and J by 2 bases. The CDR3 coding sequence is TGCGCCAGCAGCCCCGGGACAGGAGCGAAAAACTATGGCTACACCTTC. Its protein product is CASSPGTGAKNYGYTF.

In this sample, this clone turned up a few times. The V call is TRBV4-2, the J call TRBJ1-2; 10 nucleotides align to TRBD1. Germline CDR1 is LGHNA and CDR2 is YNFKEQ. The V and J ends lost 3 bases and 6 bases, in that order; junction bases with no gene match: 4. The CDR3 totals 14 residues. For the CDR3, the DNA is TGTGCCAGCAGCCAGCCGGGACAGGGGAATGGCTACACCTTC. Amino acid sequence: CASSQPGQGNGYTF.

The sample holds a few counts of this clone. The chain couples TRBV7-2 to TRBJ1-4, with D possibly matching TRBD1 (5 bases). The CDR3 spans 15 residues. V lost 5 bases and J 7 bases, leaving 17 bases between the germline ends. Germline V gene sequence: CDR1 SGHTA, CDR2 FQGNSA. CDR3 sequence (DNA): TGTGCCAGCAGCCGCGGGCAGGGCGGCTTTGAAAAACTGTTTTTT. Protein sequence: CASSRGQGGFEKLFF.

The CDR3 sequence is CATTEQVDTDTQYF. The DNA for the CDR3 is TGTGCCACTACTGAGCAGGTGGATACAGATACGCAGTATTTT. The rearrangement joins TRBV5-4 to TRBJ2-3, with unresolved D. There are 14 residues in the CDR3. V lost 9 bases and J 3 bases, leaving 17 bases between the germline ends. Germline loops: CDR1 SGHNT, CDR2 YYREEE (reference sequence).

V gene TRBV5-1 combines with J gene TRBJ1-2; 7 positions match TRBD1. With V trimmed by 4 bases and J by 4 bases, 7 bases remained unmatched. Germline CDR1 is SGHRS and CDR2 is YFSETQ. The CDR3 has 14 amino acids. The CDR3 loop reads CASSLGPGGYGYTF. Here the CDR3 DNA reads TGCGCCAGCAGCCTTGGACCAGGGGGCTATGGCTACACCTTC.

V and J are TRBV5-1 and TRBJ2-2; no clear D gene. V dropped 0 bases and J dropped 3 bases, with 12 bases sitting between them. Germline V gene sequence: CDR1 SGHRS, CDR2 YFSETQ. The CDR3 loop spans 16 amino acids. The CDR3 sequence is CASSLALLRYTGELFF. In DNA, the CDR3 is TGCGCCAGCAGCTTGGCCTTACTAAGGTACACCGGGGAGCTGTTTTTT. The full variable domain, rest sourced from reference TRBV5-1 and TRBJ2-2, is KAGVTQTPRYLIKTRGQQVTLSCSPISGHRSVSWYQQTPGQGLQFLFEYFSETQRNKGNFPGRFSGRQFSNSRSEMNVSTLELGDSALYLCASSLALLRYTGELFFGEGSRLTVL.

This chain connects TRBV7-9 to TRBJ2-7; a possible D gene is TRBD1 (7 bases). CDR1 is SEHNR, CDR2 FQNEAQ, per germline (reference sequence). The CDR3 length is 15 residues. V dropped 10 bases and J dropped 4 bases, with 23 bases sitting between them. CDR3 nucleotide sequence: TGTGCCACAGGGGGGTACAGCGGCGGGACTTACGAGCAGTACTTC. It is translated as CATGGYSGGTYEQYF.

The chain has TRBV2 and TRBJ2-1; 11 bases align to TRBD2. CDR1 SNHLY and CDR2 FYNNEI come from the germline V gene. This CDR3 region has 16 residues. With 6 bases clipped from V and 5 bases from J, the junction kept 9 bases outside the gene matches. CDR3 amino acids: CASSETGTSGNNEQFF. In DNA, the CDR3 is TGTGCCAGCAGCGAAACCGGGACTAGCGGAAACAATGAGCAGTTCTTC. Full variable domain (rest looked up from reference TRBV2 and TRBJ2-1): EPEVTQTPSHQVTQMGQEVILRCVPISNHLYFYWYRQILGQKVEFLVSFYNNEISEKSEIFDDQFSVERPDGSNFTLKIRSTKLEDSAMYFCASSETGTSGNNEQFFGPGTRLTVL.

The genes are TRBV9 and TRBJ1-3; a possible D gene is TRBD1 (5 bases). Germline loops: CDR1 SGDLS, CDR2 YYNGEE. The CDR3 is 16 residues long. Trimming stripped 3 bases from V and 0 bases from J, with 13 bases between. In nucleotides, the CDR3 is TGTGCCAGCAGCGCCCACGTAGACAGCTCTGGAAACACCATATATTTT. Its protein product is CASSAHVDSSGNTIYF.

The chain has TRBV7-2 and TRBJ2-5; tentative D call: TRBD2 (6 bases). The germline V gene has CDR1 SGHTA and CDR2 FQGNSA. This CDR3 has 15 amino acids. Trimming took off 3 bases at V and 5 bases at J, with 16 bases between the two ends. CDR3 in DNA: TGTGCCAGCAGCTTGGGAGGTGTTAATAGGGAGACCCAGTACTTC. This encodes CASSLGGVNRETQYF.